A single sample is the source of the 20 T cell receptor beta chains below, sequenced in a study of response to subunit inactivated influenza vaccine. From the RT-PCR reads, TCRdb called clonotypes with MiXCR, one entry per CDR3 protein. The repertoire holds roughly 710,000 distinct CDR3 sequences, 14% seen once, with 7.6% in the top ten. Specimen: PBMCs from blood, collected around 14 days before vaccination. These receptors were obtained from a man between 50 and 59 years old who received an inactivated influenza vaccine.

This clonotype was found many times. This sequence joins TRBV4-2 and TRBJ2-7, with 8 bases lining up with TRBD1. J lost 0 bases, V lost 3 bases, and 4 bases had no gene match. Germline CDR1 is LGHNA and CDR2 is YNFKEQ. The CDR3 consists of 15 residues. The CDR3 nucleotides are TGTGCCAGCAGCCAGGACAGGGTAGCCTCCTACGAGCAGTACTTC. It encodes CASSQDRVASYEQYF.

The rearrangement uses TRBV6-1 and TRBJ2-7; possibly TRBD1 for D (6 bases). Germline loops: CDR1 MNHNS, CDR2 SASEGT. The CDR3 extends over 14 amino acids. V was cut by 7 bases and J by 0 bases, with 13 bases left in between. CDR3 sequence: CASKDSLLSYEQYF. CDR3 nucleotides: TGTGCCAGCAAGGACAGCCTCCTCTCCTACGAGCAGTACTTC.

This clonotype was observed a handful of times. This chain connects TRBV10-3 to TRBJ2-3; D is uncertain. The V end lost 3 bases, the J end lost 5 bases, and 12 bases lay between the germline ends. The CDR3 runs 14 residues. Germline loops: CDR1 ENHRY, CDR2 SYGVKD. The CDR3 nucleotides are TGTGCCATCAGTGAATACGGACCCAGAGATACGCAGTATTTT. Its translation: CAISEYGPRDTQYF.

Of note for this clonotype: Compared with germline, one end of the junction differs, possibly owing to a read error. The genes are TRBV6-2 or TRBV6-3 and TRBJ2-1, with a weak D call TRBD2 (5 bases). Germline V CDR1 and CDR2: MNHEY, SVGEGT. The CDR3 runs 14 residues. CDR3 DNA: TGTGACAGCAGTTACGGAGGCGGTTACAATGAGCAGTTCTTC. Protein sequence: CDSSYGGGYNEQFF.

This clonotype was seen a few times. J is TRBJ2-3 and V is TRBV7-8; the match to TRBD2 covers 7 bases. Germline V CDR1 and CDR2: SGHVS, FQNEAQ. J gave up 6 bases and V 5 bases, and 11 bases lay outside the gene matches. This CDR3 spans 15 amino acids. CDR3 protein: CASSLPSGEKDTQYF. The CDR3 bases are TGTGCCAGCAGCCTTCCCAGCGGGGAGAAGGATACGCAGTATTTT.

The chain recombines TRBV28 with TRBJ2-3; TRBD1 matches at 12 bases. In germline, CDR1 is MDHEN, CDR2 SYDVKM. Losses at the gene ends were 5 bases for V and 4 bases for J; bases not matched to a gene: 13. The length of the CDR3 is 18 residues. CDR3 amino acids: CASSTTSWDRGRPDTQYF. The DNA of the CDR3 is TGTGCCAGCAGTACGACCTCCTGGGACAGGGGGCGGCCAGATACGCAGTATTTT.

V and J are TRBV18 and TRBJ2-1; 9 bases align to TRBD2. The CDR3 is 14 amino acids. Germline CDR1 reads KGHSH; CDR2 reads LQKENI. V was clipped by 3 bases and J by 6 bases; unmatched bases: 3. The CDR3 DNA reads as TGTGCCAGCTCACCTCCGACTAGCGGCAATGAGCAGTTCTTC. It yields the protein CASSPPTSGNEQFF.

This clonotype appeared a few times. The CDR3 protein is CASSLASGVREQYF. Here the CDR3 DNA reads TGCGCCAGCAGCTTGGCGTCGGGGGTGAGAGAGCAGTACTTC. The rearrangement joins TRBV5-1 to TRBJ2-7; D may be TRBD2 (6 bases). The CDR3 totals 14 residues. Germline assignment: CDR1 SGHRS and CDR2 YFSETQ. Trimming removed 0 bases from V and 7 bases from J, with 14 bases in between.

This clonotype was picked up a small number of times. The chain couples TRBV4-2 to TRBJ1-1, with D perhaps TRBD1 (6 bases). The CDR3 runs to 15 residues. Germline CDR1 is LGHNA and CDR2 is YNFKEQ. The germline V and J ends were trimmed by 5 bases and 6 bases, with 19 bases remaining between them. The CDR3, as DNA: TGTGCCAGCAGCACCGAGACAGGAAAAACACCTGAAGCTTTCTTT. Amino acids: CASSTETGKTPEAFF.

This clonotype was seen only a few times. The rearrangement joins TRBV20-1 to TRBJ2-1; TRBD2 might be the D (7 bases). Trimming stripped 5 bases from V and 4 bases from J, with 21 bases between. Per germline, CDR1 DFQATT and CDR2 SNEGSKA (reference sequence). The CDR3 extends over 16 amino acids. This CDR3 is CSAEHMGGLPYNEQFF. In nucleotides, the CDR3 is TGCAGTGCTGAGCACATGGGGGGGCTCCCGTACAATGAGCAGTTCTTC.

The gene calls are TRBV18 and TRBJ1-2; D gene ambiguous. V was shortened by 2 bases and J by 8 bases, with 12 bases between the two germline ends. Germline CDR1 and CDR2: KGHSH and LQKENI. The CDR3 totals 13 residues. CDR3 protein: CASSPGESRGYTF. The CDR3 DNA is TGTGCCAGCTCACCAGGCGAGTCTAGGGGCTACACCTTC.

This clonotype was counted many times. This chain uses TRBV5-1 with TRBJ2-3; 7 positions match TRBD2. Germline V gives CDR1 SGHRS, CDR2 YFSETQ. The junction had 1 base not matched to a gene; V was cut back by 1 base and J by 2 bases. This CDR3 is 14 amino acids long. The CDR3 nucleotides are TGCGCCAGCAGCTTGAGCGGGAACACAGATACGCAGTATTTT. Encoded protein: CASSLSGNTDTQYF.

This clonotype has only a few counts. The genes are TRBV7-6 and TRBJ2-7; D uncertain. Germline CDR1 is SGHVS and CDR2 is FNYEAQ. The CDR3 totals 13 residues. The V end lost 1 base, the J end lost 6 bases, and 10 bases lay between the germline ends. The CDR3 region has the DNA TGTGCCAGCAGCTTAGAGCGTTGGAGCGAGCAGTACTTC. Translation gives CASSLERWSEQYF.

This clonotype was counted ten times or more. The chain joins TRBV7-9 to TRBJ2-7; 8 nucleotides align to TRBD1. Losses at the gene ends were 5 bases for V and 2 bases for J; bases not matched to a gene: 5. CDR1 SEHNR and CDR2 FQNEAQ come from the germline V gene (reference sequence). The CDR3 totals 14 residues. CDR3 DNA sequence: TGTGCCAGCAGCCCGGGACAGGTACCCTACGAGCAGTACTTC. It translates to CASSPGQVPYEQYF.

This clonotype has just a few counts. This chain links TRBV5-1 with TRBJ2-4, with TRBD2 as a possible D gene (6 bases). The CDR3 contains 14 residues. The germline V gene encodes CDR1 SGHRS and CDR2 YFSETQ. V shed 6 bases and J shed 9 bases, with 19 bases lying between them. CDR3 nucleotide sequence: TGCGCCAGCAAGATCGGGAGCGGAAGTACCATTCAGTACTTC. Amino acid sequence: CASKIGSGSTIQYF.

There are a few counts of this clonotype. The CDR3: CAIREPGKNIQYF. The CDR3 DNA reads TGTGCCATAAGAGAACCCGGCAAAAACATTCAGTACTTC. The chain carries TRBV10-3 and TRBJ2-4; D is uncertain. Germline V gene sequence: CDR1 ENHRY, CDR2 SYGVKD. Trimming removed 9 bases from V and 3 bases from J, with 12 bases in between. This CDR3 spans 13 amino acids.

This clonotype has a count of ten or more. J is TRBJ2-1 and V is TRBV2, with 8 positions matching TRBD2. Germline V CDR1 and CDR2: SNHLY, FYNNEI. The CDR3 sequence is 14 residues long. The trim removed 6 bases at V and 5 bases at J, leaving 6 bases unmatched. CDR3 bases: TGTGCCAGCAGGGGACTAGTCGTAAACAATGAGCAGTTCTTC. This codes for CASRGLVVNNEQFF. The whole variable domain, filled in from reference TRBV2 and TRBJ2-1, reads EPEVTQTPSHQVTQMGQEVILRCVPISNHLYFYWYRQILGQKVEFLVSFYNNEISEKSEIFDDQFSVERPDGSNFTLKIRSTKLEDSAMYFCASRGLVVNNEQFFGPGTRLTVL.

This clonotype was found many times. This chain links TRBV21-1 with TRBJ2-1; the table's D call TRBD2 went unverified against the DNA. TRBV21-1 constitutes a pseudogene. The length of the CDR3 is 13 residues. Here the CDR3 reads CAPAQRGDNEQFF. In nucleotides, the CDR3 is TGTGCACCCGCCCAGCGGGGAGACAATGAGCAGTTCTTC.

This clonotype was counted a few times. In DNA form, the CDR3 reads TGTGCCAGTGCCGGACTAGCGCGACAGTTCTTC. It translates to CASAGLARQFF. The chain has TRBV19 and TRBJ2-1; 9 nucleotides match TRBD2. The trim removed 8 bases at V and 13 bases at J, leaving 6 bases unmatched. The germline V gene has CDR1 LNHDA and CDR2 SQIVND (reference sequence). This CDR3 is built from 11 residues. The entire variable domain, with the rest obtained from reference TRBV19 and TRBJ2-1, is as follows: DGGITQSPKYLFRKEGQNVTLSCEQNLNHDAMYWYRQDPGQGLRLIYYSQIVNDFQKGDIAEGYSVSREKKESFPLTVTSAQKNPTAFYLCASAGLARQFFGPGTRLTVL.

This sequence joins TRBV6-1 and TRBJ2-3, with 7 bases identical to TRBD2. The ends lost 6 bases at V and 3 bases at J; junction bases unmatched: 9. The CDR3 runs 15 residues. Germline V CDR1 and CDR2: MNHNS, SASEGT. CDR3 nucleotide sequence: TGTGCCAGCAGCCTAGGGTGGGGGGGAACAGATACGCAGTATTTT. Amino acid sequence: CASSLGWGGTDTQYF.